This TCR beta chain was sequenced in a study of blood T cell repertoires in COVID-19. Study at large: Sites across the United States, Italy and Spain contributed samples from acute and convalescent COVID-19. PBMCs, B-cell-depleted T cells, or T cells provided the cDNA or gDNA that made up the material.

In the source study's methods: Amplification from reference gene primers served as the basis for estimated nucleated cell counts. Clones were read by immunoSEQ multiplex PCR, and TCRdb kept only the in-frame ones, dropping some. V, J and clone size are those of that table, while D and trimming were read from the DNA. The data contain 70,000 or so clones, 85% to 90% of them seen just once; the ten biggest clones take up 6% to 8%. Per germline, CDR1 LNHNV and CDR2 YYDKDF (reference sequence). There are 15 residues in the CDR3. With 1 base removed from V and 7 bases from J, the gap between germline ends came to 13 bases.

The receptor was isolated from a woman aged 80 or over with active COVID-19. Sequenced material: peripheral blood. The chain couples TRBV15 to TRBJ2-2, with D possibly being TRBD1 (5 bases). DNA for the CDR3: TGTGCCACCAGCAGAGGGACATCGGCGGACGGGGAGCTGTTTTTT. Its protein product is CATSRGTSADGELFF.